This T cell receptor beta chain was recorded in a study of shared clonotypes between healthy human individuals. Points from the study as a whole: Memory subsets generally showed smaller estimated richness than naive subsets did.

The germline CDR1 and CDR2 sequences are MDHEN and SYDVKM. Trimming stripped 5 bases from V and 0 bases from J, with 10 bases between. This CDR3 is built from 15 residues. The protocol was immunoSEQ multiplex PCR, while the TCRdb copy is restricted to in-frame clones and leaves out a portion. The sample consists of under 650,000 clones, about 95% of them appearing once. On this clone: Its antigen is unknown.

This chain uses TRBV28 with TRBJ2-2; D remains ambiguous. This clonotype originated in a woman between 25 and 40 years old in good health. The sample consisted of naive CD4+ T cells sorted from blood. Subset in this sample: CD45RA+ positively selected. The chain's CDR3 is CASSGRVANTGELFF. DNA of the CDR3: TGTGCCAGCAGTGGACGGGTAGCGAACACCGGGGAGCTGTTTTTT.